A single sample gave rise to the 19 T cell receptor beta chains below, sequenced in a study of CXCR3-negative and CXCR3-positive naive CD8 T cells. No antigens are known for them. Overall study results and limits: Against CXCR3-negative naive cells, CXCR3-positive naive cells showed more hydrophobic TRB CDR3s.

Libraries of TRB cDNA were made by 5' RACE and carried UMIs. From the 5' RACE reads, TCRdb lists one entry per CDR3 protein and no DNA. This table holds roughly 110,000 distinct CDR3 sequences. The sample was naive CXCR3+ CD8+ T cells from blood. Subset indicated: CD45RO-CCR7+CD27+CD95- naive CD8+ T cells expressing CXCR3 (TNR3+). The receptor set was obtained from a human donor in good health. Some clones in this sample may be carry-over from other donors' samples.

V gene TRBV27 combines with J gene TRBJ2-1; TCRdb calls TRBD2, which cannot be checked without DNA. The CDR3 runs to 15 residues. Germline lookup yields CDR1 MNHEY and CDR2 SMNVEV (reference sequence). The CDR3 reads CASTLAGASYNEQFF.

The chain has TRBV7-9 and TRBJ2-1; the D gene TCRdb calls, TRBD1, cannot be checked with no DNA. CDR1 is SEHNR and CDR2 is FQNEAQ in the germline V gene (reference sequence). The CDR3 length is 15 residues. CDR3 in amino acids: CASSSTGELENEQFF.

The V call is TRBV9, the J call TRBJ2-6; TCRdb's D gene call, TRBD1, goes unchecked for lack of DNA. Germline values: CDR1 SGDLS, CDR2 YYNGEE. This CDR3 is 18 amino acids long. CDR3 loop: CASSSPRAPISGANVLTF.

This sequence joins TRBV9 and TRBJ2-3; TCRdb outputs TRBD1, but without DNA this stays unchecked. Germline lookup yields CDR1 SGDLS and CDR2 YYNGEE. The CDR3 totals 15 residues. The CDR3 sequence: CASSVVWGGTDTQYF.

The chain links TRBV7-9 to TRBJ2-1. Germline V CDR1 and CDR2: SEHNR, FQNEAQ (reference sequence). This CDR3 contains 16 residues. The CDR3 loop is CASSLAVSGDLNEQFF.

This chain's CDR3 is CASSLDGPSGSYEQYF. This chain uses TRBV7-3 with TRBJ2-7; the TCRdb D gene call, TRBD2, has no DNA to confirm it. CDR1 SGHTA and CDR2 FQGTGA come from the germline V gene. The CDR3 consists of 16 residues.

V is TRBV27 and J is TRBJ2-3; TCRdb's assignment of TRBD2 cannot be checked, as there is no DNA. The CDR3 loop spans 16 amino acids. Germline V gives CDR1 MNHEY, CDR2 SMNVEV (reference sequence). CDR3 region: CASSYWTSGLPDTQYF.

The chain links TRBV12-3 or TRBV12-4 to TRBJ2-3; TCRdb's D call of TRBD1 is untestable without DNA. The CDR3 has 15 residues. CDR3 in amino acids: CASRPPPEVTDTQYF.

The chain joins TRBV13 to TRBJ2-7. CDR1 and CDR2 (germline): PRHDT, FYEKMQ (reference sequence). The CDR3 is 14 residues long. The CDR3 loop reads CASSLAHGRYEQYF.

V is TRBV7-6 and J is TRBJ2-1; TCRdb's D call of TRBD1 is untestable without DNA. There are 14 residues in the CDR3. Looked up from germline, CDR1 is SGHVS and CDR2 is FNYEAQ. CDR3 protein: CASSLGQGRDEQFF. The whole variable domain, remainder taken from reference TRBV7-6 and TRBJ2-1, is GAGVSQSPRYKVTKRGQDVALRCDPISGHVSLYWYRQALGQGPEFLTYFNYEAQQDKSGLPNDRFSAERPEGSISTLTIQRTEQRDSAMYRCASSLGQGRDEQFFGPGTRLTVL.

The chain combines TRBV12-3 or TRBV12-4 with TRBJ2-3. CDR3 length: 12 residues. CDR3 sequence: CASSFGLDTQYF.

This chain joins TRBV29-1 and TRBJ1-2. CDR1 SQVTM and CDR2 ANQGSEA come from the germline V gene. This CDR3 contains 11 residues. The CDR3 protein is CSVVGLGGYTF.

V usage is TRBV18 and J usage is TRBJ2-3. CDR3 length: 16 residues. Germline V gene data show CDR1 as KGHSH and CDR2 as LQKENI. The CDR3 region is CASSPPAGGPGNTQYF.

The J gene is TRBJ2-5, the V gene TRBV5-1. CDR1 is SGHRS and CDR2 is YFSETQ in the germline V gene. There are 13 residues in the CDR3. CDR3 loop: CASSPDAQETQYF.

The V and J genes are TRBV3-1 and TRBJ2-1. The CDR3 runs 13 residues. The germline CDR1 and CDR2 sequences are LGHDT and YNNKEL (reference sequence). The CDR3 reads CASSLGSNNEQFF.

The chain recombines TRBV12-3 or TRBV12-4 with TRBJ2-6. This CDR3 contains 20 residues. The CDR3 spells CASSSAGAVVSLIGANVLTF.

The CDR3 sequence is CASSESGLGTDTQYF. The chain is built from TRBV25-1 and TRBJ2-3; without DNA, the TCRdb call of TRBD2 cannot be checked. The CDR3 is 15 amino acids. CDR1 is MGHDK, CDR2 SYGVNS, per germline. The variable domain in full, with the rest retrieved from reference TRBV25-1 and TRBJ2-3, is EADIYQTPRYLVIGTGKKITLECSQTMGHDKMYWYQQDPGMELHLIHYSYGVNSTEKGDLSSESTVSRIRTEHFPLTLESARPSHTSQYLCASSESGLGTDTQYFGPGTRLTVL.

The chain recombines TRBV12-3 or TRBV12-4 with TRBJ1-1. The CDR3 is 14 amino acids. The CDR3 sequence is CASSTFGRKTEAFF.

The chain uses TRBV13 and TRBJ1-2. From germline, CDR1 is PRHDT and CDR2 FYEKMQ (reference sequence). CDR3 size: 15 residues. CDR3 protein: CASVLWSRKIYGYTF.